The subject of this entry is one T cell receptor (beta chain). The V gene's germline CDR1 is GTSNPN and CDR2 SVGIG (reference sequence). V was clipped by 4 bases and J by 3 bases, with 11 bases between them. The CDR3 contains 13 residues. Original methodology: Quantification of nucleated cells was approximated via reference gene primer amplification. The assay was immunoSEQ multiplex PCR, and TCRdb's table has in-frame clones only and misses some. Clone size and V and J calls were adopted from that table, with D and trimming inferred from the DNA. The top ten clones hold 5% to 6.5% of a sample with approximately 65,000 clones, 75% to 95% of them seen once. These data originate in a study of blood T cell repertoires in COVID-19. In the study overall: In each case, the material was cDNA or gDNA derived from T cells, B-cell-depleted T cells, or PBMCs.

The receptor comes from a woman aged 18 to 35 with acute or convalescent COVID-19. The sample taken for sequencing was peripheral blood. The chain recombines TRBV30 with TRBJ2-3; tentative D call: TRBD2 (6 bases). This chain's CDR3 is CAWNQRVTDTQYF. The DNA for the CDR3 is TGTGCCTGGAACCAGCGGGTAACAGATACGCAGTATTTT.